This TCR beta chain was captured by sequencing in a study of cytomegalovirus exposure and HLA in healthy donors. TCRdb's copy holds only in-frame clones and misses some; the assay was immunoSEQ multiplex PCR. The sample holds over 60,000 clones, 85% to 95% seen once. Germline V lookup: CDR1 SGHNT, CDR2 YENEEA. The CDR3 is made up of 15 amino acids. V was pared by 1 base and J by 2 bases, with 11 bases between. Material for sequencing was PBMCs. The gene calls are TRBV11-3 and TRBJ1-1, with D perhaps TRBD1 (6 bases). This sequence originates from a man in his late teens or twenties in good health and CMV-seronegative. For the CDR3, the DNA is TGTGCCAGCAGCTTAGGACAGGCCGCAAACACTGAAGCTTTCTTT. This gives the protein CASSLGQAANTEAFF.